A selection of T cell receptor beta chains follows, all from one sample in a study of T cell responses to AZD1222 COVID-19 vaccine. TCRdb's table, derived via immunoSEQ multiplex PCR, lists solely in-frame clones and lacks some. The sample holds 130,000 to 150,000 clones, less than 95% seen once. The input for sequencing was peripheral blood, taken on day 0 of AZD1222 vaccination. The receptors come from an adult in good health. CDR3s include the opening cysteine and the closing phenylalanine or tryptophan. D genes are given only for firm matches. Size is omitted from some rows. Given values are once, few, many or a class for expanded clones.

cdr3_aa: CASSLQSFYGYTF
cdr3_nt: TGTGCCAGCAGCTTACAGTCCTTCTATGGCTACACCTTC
d_call: NA
j_call: TRBJ1-2
v_call: TRBV6-5
clone_size: NA

cdr3_aa: CAWSVGNEETQYF
cdr3_nt: TGTGCCTGGAGTGTAGGGAATGAAGAGACCCAGTACTTC
d_call: NA
j_call: TRBJ2-5
v_call: TRBV30
clone_size: NA

cdr3_aa: CASSIPGQGETQYF
cdr3_nt: TGCGCCAGCAGCATACCGGGACAGGGAGAGACCCAGTACTTC
d_call: TRBD1
j_call: TRBJ2-5
v_call: TRBV5-1
clone_size: NA

cdr3_aa: CASSQDRGGYEQYF
cdr3_nt: TGTGCCAGCAGCCAAGATAGGGGAGGGTACGAGCAGTACTTC
d_call: TRBD2
j_call: TRBJ2-7
v_call: TRBV4-2
clone_size: NA

cdr3_aa: CATRDQLMGPQHF
cdr3_nt: TGTGCCACCAGAGACCAACTGATGGGGCCCCAGCATTTT
d_call: NA
j_call: TRBJ1-5
v_call: TRBV27
clone_size: NA

cdr3_aa: CASSRYSGGYNEQFF
cdr3_nt: TGTGCCAGCAGCCGGTATAGCGGGGGGTACAATGAGCAGTTCTTC
d_call: TRBD2
j_call: TRBJ2-1
v_call: TRBV3-1/TRBV3-2
clone_size: NA

cdr3_aa: CASSRVGPQETQYF
cdr3_nt: TGTGCCAGCAGCCGTGTAGGCCCTCAAGAGACCCAGTACTTC
d_call: NA
j_call: TRBJ2-5
v_call: TRBV4-2
clone_size: NA

cdr3_aa: CSASGGVGNTIYF
cdr3_nt: TGCAGTGCTAGTGGAGGGGTCGGAAACACCATATATTTT
d_call: NA
j_call: TRBJ1-3
v_call: TRBV20-1
clone_size: NA

cdr3_aa: CASREGLAGNWDTQYF
cdr3_nt: TGTGCCAGCAGAGAAGGACTAGCGGGAAACTGGGATACGCAGTATTTT
d_call: TRBD2
j_call: TRBJ2-3
v_call: TRBV2
clone_size: NA

cdr3_aa: CASSLGGLVHEQFF
cdr3_nt: TGTGCCAGCAGTTTAGGGGGACTAGTGCATGAGCAGTTCTTC
d_call: TRBD2
j_call: TRBJ2-1
v_call: TRBV27
clone_size: once

cdr3_aa: CASSTGVDRVNTEAFF
cdr3_nt: TGCGCCAGCAGCACGGGGGTGGACAGAGTGAACACTGAAGCTTTCTTT
d_call: NA
j_call: TRBJ1-1
v_call: TRBV5-1
clone_size: NA

cdr3_aa: CASSLTATDTQYF
cdr3_nt: TGTGCCAGCAGCTTGACTGCCACAGATACGCAGTATTTT
d_call: NA
j_call: TRBJ2-3
v_call: TRBV5-6
clone_size: NA

cdr3_aa: CASSYEERETQYF
cdr3_nt: TGTGCCAGCAGTTACGAGGAGCGGGAGACCCAGTACTTC
d_call: NA
j_call: TRBJ2-5
v_call: TRBV6-2/TRBV6-3
clone_size: NA

cdr3_aa: CATSRQGTEAFF
cdr3_nt: TGTGCCACCAGCAGACAGGGGACTGAAGCTTTCTTT
d_call: TRBD1
j_call: TRBJ1-1
v_call: TRBV24-1
clone_size: NA

cdr3_aa: CAISGGMNTEAFF
cdr3_nt: TGTGCCATCAGTGGGGGTATGAACACTGAAGCTTTCTTT
d_call: NA
j_call: TRBJ1-1
v_call: TRBV10-3
clone_size: NA

cdr3_aa: CAWSTGASTEAFF
cdr3_nt: TGTGCCTGGAGTACGGGGGCGAGCACTGAAGCTTTCTTT
d_call: NA
j_call: TRBJ1-1
v_call: TRBV30
clone_size: NA

cdr3_aa: CASSGPVGTEAFF
cdr3_nt: TGTGCCAGCAGTGGACCCGTGGGCACTGAAGCTTTCTTT
d_call: NA
j_call: TRBJ1-1
v_call: TRBV27
clone_size: NA

cdr3_aa: CASASSGTGAATNEKLFF
cdr3_nt: TGTGCCAGCGCTTCAAGCGGGACAGGGGCTGCAACTAATGAAAAACTGTTTTTT
d_call: TRBD1
j_call: TRBJ1-4
v_call: TRBV7-2
clone_size: NA

cdr3_aa: CASRDRGRLETQYF
cdr3_nt: TGTGCCAGCAGGGACAGGGGGCGTTTAGAGACCCAGTACTTC
d_call: TRBD1
j_call: TRBJ2-5
v_call: TRBV3-1/TRBV3-2
clone_size: NA

cdr3_aa: CASSPIRQRSSYEQYF
cdr3_nt: TGTGCCAGCTCACCGATTAGACAGCGGAGCTCCTACGAGCAGTACTTC
d_call: NA
j_call: TRBJ2-7
v_call: TRBV18
clone_size: NA

cdr3_aa: CASSGIAGANVLTF
cdr3_nt: TGTGCCAGCAGTGGGATAGCTGGGGCCAACGTCCTGACTTTC
d_call: NA
j_call: TRBJ2-6
v_call: TRBV6-4
clone_size: NA

cdr3_aa: CASSLFLYNEQFF
cdr3_nt: TGCGCCAGCAGCTTGTTTTTATACAATGAGCAGTTCTTC
d_call: NA
j_call: TRBJ2-1
v_call: TRBV5-1
clone_size: NA

cdr3_aa: CASSLGGAGSNYGYTF
cdr3_nt: TGCGCCAGCAGCTTGGGAGGGGCAGGGTCTAACTATGGCTACACCTTC
d_call: NA
j_call: TRBJ1-2
v_call: TRBV5-1
clone_size: once

cdr3_aa: CASWDSFRGGYTF
cdr3_nt: TGCGCCAGTTGGGACTCTTTTAGGGGTGGCTACACCTTC
d_call: NA
j_call: TRBJ1-2
v_call: TRBV5-1
clone_size: NA

cdr3_aa: CASSSGQGSSGANVLTF
cdr3_nt: TGCGCCAGCAGCTCGGGACAGGGCAGCTCTGGGGCCAACGTCCTGACTTTC
d_call: TRBD1
j_call: TRBJ2-6
v_call: TRBV4-1
clone_size: once

cdr3_aa: CSVDPADSHGYTF
cdr3_nt: TGCAGCGTCGACCCTGCGGACTCACATGGCTACACCTTC
d_call: NA
j_call: TRBJ1-2
v_call: TRBV29-1
clone_size: NA

cdr3_aa: CASSQLAGGFAKNIQYF
cdr3_nt: TGCGCCAGCAGTCAACTAGCGGGAGGATTTGCCAAAAACATTCAGTACTTC
d_call: TRBD2
j_call: TRBJ2-4
v_call: TRBV4-1
clone_size: NA

cdr3_aa: CASSYLVGPSRTGELFF
cdr3_nt: TGTGCCAGCAGTTACCTGGTCGGGCCGTCACGCACCGGGGAGCTGTTTTTT
d_call: NA
j_call: TRBJ2-2
v_call: TRBV6-2/TRBV6-3
clone_size: NA

cdr3_aa: CASSPSAGGTDTQYF
cdr3_nt: TGTGCCAGCTCACCAAGCGCCGGCGGCACAGATACGCAGTATTTT
d_call: NA
j_call: TRBJ2-3
v_call: TRBV18
clone_size: few

cdr3_aa: CASSSTGSSGANVLTF
cdr3_nt: TGTGCCAGCAGTTCCACCGGGAGCTCTGGGGCCAACGTCCTGACTTTC
d_call: NA
j_call: TRBJ2-6
v_call: TRBV7-3
clone_size: NA

cdr3_aa: CASSLPPIGSSTEAFF
cdr3_nt: TGTGCCAGCAGCTTGCCCCCAATAGGTAGTAGCACTGAAGCTTTCTTT
d_call: NA
j_call: TRBJ1-1
v_call: TRBV7-2
clone_size: NA

cdr3_aa: CSVDRGTEAFF
cdr3_nt: TGCAGCGTGGACAGGGGGACTGAAGCTTTCTTT
d_call: TRBD1
j_call: TRBJ1-1
v_call: TRBV29-1
clone_size: NA

cdr3_aa: CASSYSTPGVSYEQYF
cdr3_nt: TGTGCCAGCAGTTACTCGACGCCCGGGGTATCCTACGAGCAGTACTTC
d_call: NA
j_call: TRBJ2-7
v_call: TRBV6-5
clone_size: NA

cdr3_aa: CASKPTGEAGELFF
cdr3_nt: TGTGCCAGCAAACCTACAGGGGAAGCCGGGGAGCTGTTTTTT
d_call: TRBD1
j_call: TRBJ2-2
v_call: TRBV4-2
clone_size: NA

cdr3_aa: CASGSGTEYGYTF
cdr3_nt: TGTGCCAGCGGATCCGGGACGGAGTATGGCTACACCTTC
d_call: NA
j_call: TRBJ1-2
v_call: TRBV4-2
clone_size: NA

cdr3_aa: CASSRDRFLRTGELFF
cdr3_nt: TGTGCCAGCAGCCGGGACAGGTTTTTGAGAACCGGGGAGCTGTTTTTT
d_call: TRBD1
j_call: TRBJ2-2
v_call: TRBV5-4
clone_size: NA

cdr3_aa: CASSYSPGGGEQFF
cdr3_nt: TGTGCCAGCAGTTACTCCCCAGGCGGAGGAGAGCAGTTCTTC
d_call: NA
j_call: TRBJ2-1
v_call: TRBV6-5
clone_size: NA

cdr3_aa: CASSSVPYGYTF
cdr3_nt: TGTGCCAGCAGCTCCGTACCCTATGGCTACACCTTC
d_call: NA
j_call: TRBJ1-2
v_call: TRBV3-1/TRBV3-2
clone_size: NA

cdr3_aa: CASSQVVGGGREETQYF
cdr3_nt: TGTGCCAGCAGCCAAGTGGTAGGCGGGGGGAGAGAAGAGACCCAGTACTTC
d_call: TRBD2
j_call: TRBJ2-5
v_call: TRBV3-1/TRBV3-2
clone_size: NA

cdr3_aa: CASSPRGSDGYTF
cdr3_nt: TGTGCCAGCAGCCCCCGGGGGTCCGATGGCTACACCTTC
d_call: NA
j_call: TRBJ1-2
v_call: TRBV3-1/TRBV3-2
clone_size: NA

cdr3_aa: CASSPMGGPSSGNTIYF
cdr3_nt: TGTGCCAGCTCTCCCATGGGAGGGCCTTCCTCTGGAAACACCATATATTTT
d_call: NA
j_call: TRBJ1-3
v_call: TRBV7-2
clone_size: NA

cdr3_aa: CASSLEAGLAVQETQYF
cdr3_nt: TGTGCCAGCAGCTTAGAGGCGGGACTAGCGGTTCAAGAGACCCAGTACTTC
d_call: TRBD2
j_call: TRBJ2-5
v_call: TRBV7-9
clone_size: NA

cdr3_aa: CASRQNWVAFF
cdr3_nt: TGTGCCAGCAGACAGAATTGGGTAGCTTTCTTT
d_call: NA
j_call: TRBJ1-1
v_call: TRBV12-3/TRBV12-4
clone_size: NA

cdr3_aa: CASSLKGRGPDHQPQHF
cdr3_nt: TGTGCCAGCAGCTTAAAAGGGAGAGGCCCGGATCATCAGCCCCAGCATTTT
d_call: NA
j_call: TRBJ1-5
v_call: TRBV7-3
clone_size: NA

cdr3_aa: CASSLGWDTQYF
cdr3_nt: TGTGCCAGCAGCTTGGGTTGGGATACGCAGTATTTT
d_call: NA
j_call: TRBJ2-3
v_call: TRBV5-6
clone_size: NA

cdr3_aa: CASSDAGTGVTFGTDTQYF
cdr3_nt: TGTGCCAGCAGTGACGCCGGGACAGGGGTTACTTTTGGCACAGATACGCAGTATTTT
d_call: TRBD1
j_call: TRBJ2-3
v_call: TRBV6-1
clone_size: NA

cdr3_aa: CASSQAGRRFEQYF
cdr3_nt: TGCGCCAGCAGCCAGGCGGGACGGCGGTTCGAGCAGTACTTC
d_call: NA
j_call: TRBJ2-7
v_call: TRBV5-1
clone_size: NA

cdr3_aa: CASSYTRQGANYGYTF
cdr3_nt: TGTGCCAGCAGTTACACGAGACAGGGGGCTAACTATGGCTACACCTTC
d_call: TRBD1
j_call: TRBJ1-2
v_call: TRBV6-5
clone_size: NA

cdr3_aa: CASSPDPGGVGNTIYF
cdr3_nt: TGTGCCAGCAGTCCCGACCCAGGGGGCGTCGGAAACACCATATATTTT
d_call: TRBD1
j_call: TRBJ1-3
v_call: TRBV7-2
clone_size: NA

cdr3_aa: CASRYAPGGVGYTF
cdr3_nt: TGTGCCAGCAGGTACGCGCCAGGGGGTGTTGGCTACACCTTC
d_call: TRBD1
j_call: TRBJ1-2
v_call: TRBV2
clone_size: NA

cdr3_aa: CASSPVRGSGTEAFF
cdr3_nt: TGTGCCAGCAGTCCGGTTCGGGGTTCGGGCACTGAAGCTTTCTTT
d_call: NA
j_call: TRBJ1-1
v_call: TRBV6-6
clone_size: NA

cdr3_aa: CASSLEIVAGGSTDTQYF
cdr3_nt: TGCGCCAGCAGCTTGGAAATTGTGGCGGGGGGGAGCACAGATACGCAGTATTTT
d_call: TRBD2
j_call: TRBJ2-3
v_call: TRBV5-1
clone_size: NA

cdr3_aa: CASSQETGVNSPLHF
cdr3_nt: TGTGCCAGCAGCCAAGAGACTGGGGTGAATTCACCCCTCCACTTT
d_call: NA
j_call: TRBJ1-6
v_call: TRBV3-1/TRBV3-2
clone_size: NA

cdr3_aa: CASSLGGQVYSPLHF
cdr3_nt: TGTGCCAGCAGCCTTGGGGGACAGGTTTATTCACCCCTCCACTTT
d_call: TRBD1
j_call: TRBJ1-6
v_call: TRBV3-1/TRBV3-2
clone_size: NA

cdr3_aa: CASSPLEGEQLFF
cdr3_nt: TGCGCCAGCAGCCCCCTGGAGGGTGAACAACTGTTTTTT
d_call: NA
j_call: TRBJ1-4
v_call: TRBV4-3
clone_size: few

cdr3_aa: CASSQPRQGASYGYTF
cdr3_nt: TGCGCCAGCAGCCAGCCCAGACAGGGGGCTAGCTATGGCTACACCTTC
d_call: TRBD1
j_call: TRBJ1-2
v_call: TRBV4-1
clone_size: NA

cdr3_aa: CASSSRGGLSTDTQYF
cdr3_nt: TGCGCCAGCAGCTCCCGGGGGGGCCTTAGCACAGATACGCAGTATTTT
d_call: TRBD2
j_call: TRBJ2-3
v_call: TRBV5-1
clone_size: NA

cdr3_aa: CATSAHQEQFF
cdr3_nt: TGTGCCACCAGTGCCCACCAAGAGCAGTTCTTC
d_call: NA
j_call: TRBJ2-1
v_call: TRBV24-1
clone_size: NA

cdr3_aa: CASSDSDAQETQYF
cdr3_nt: TGTGCCAGCAGCGATTCGGACGCGCAAGAGACCCAGTACTTC
d_call: NA
j_call: TRBJ2-5
v_call: TRBV2
clone_size: NA